The 30 T cell receptor beta chains listed next were all sequenced from one sample in a study of Ad26.COV2.S vaccination and SARS-CoV-2 variants. Clones were sequenced by immunoSEQ multiplex PCR, and TCRdb holds only the in-frame ones, with some missing. The sample holds approximately 460,000 clones, 80% to 90% seen once. The treatment is: some 20 received Ad26.COV2.S at low or high dose, single or two shots; roughly five received placebo; per-sample allocation not given. Following the first vaccine or placebo injection, samples were taken on day 63. Sequenced material: peripheral blood, taken in a trial of Ad26.COV2.S vaccine versus placebo. These receptor sequences come from a person between 18 and 59 years old who received the Ad26.COV2.S COVID-19 vaccine or a placebo.

The rearrangement uses TRBV3-1 (or the pseudogene TRBV3-2) and TRBJ2-3; no clear D gene. The V end was cut by 4 bases, the J end by 2 bases, with 7 bases between. The CDR3 is 13 residues long. Germline assignment: CDR1 LGHDT and CDR2 YNNKEL (reference sequence). DNA of the CDR3: TGTGCCAGCAGCCCATTTTTCACAGATACGCAGTATTTT. Translated, it gives CASSPFFTDTQYF.

The V and J genes are TRBV3-1 (or the pseudogene TRBV3-2) and TRBJ2-5, with D unclear. Looked up from germline, CDR1 is LGHDT and CDR2 is YNNKEL (reference sequence). Trimming left V 0 bases short and J 7 bases short, with 6 bases between. This CDR3 region has 12 residues. The CDR3 DNA reads as TGTGCCAGCAGCCAAGATGGGCTGACCCAGTACTTC. It is translated as CASSQDGLTQYF.

CDR3 residues: CASSQGLGQGPWDTQYF. CDR3 coding DNA: TGTGCCAGCAGCCAAGGACTCGGACAGGGGCCCTGGGATACGCAGTATTTT. The V and J genes are TRBV16 and TRBJ2-3, with 9 bases aligning to TRBD1. This CDR3 contains 17 residues. Trimming removed 2 bases from V and 6 bases from J; junction bases left unmatched: 12. From germline, CDR1 is KGHSY and CDR2 FQNENV.

V gene TRBV7-9 combines with J gene TRBJ1-1, with 7 bases lining up with TRBD1. The CDR3 length is 14 residues. The trim removed 6 bases at V and 2 bases at J, leaving 6 bases unmatched. CDR1 and CDR2 (germline): SEHNR, FQNEAQ (reference sequence). CDR3 nucleotide sequence: TGTGCCAGCAGGCCCGGGACAGTTAACACTGAAGCTTTCTTT. It translates to CASRPGTVNTEAFF.

The CDR3 reads CASSVTGSTNTQYF. CDR3 nucleotide sequence: TGCGCCAGCAGTGTTACAGGCTCGACAAATACGCAGTATTTT. The V and J genes are TRBV10-1 and TRBJ2-3, with a possible D match to TRBD1 (5 bases). CDR1 is WNHNN and CDR2 is SYGVQD in the germline V gene (reference sequence). This CDR3 has 14 residues. V was clipped by 4 bases and J by 7 bases, with 15 bases between them.

This chain uses TRBV28 with TRBJ2-5, with D tentatively TRBD1 or TRBD2 (7 bases each). Trimming removed 9 bases at V and 1 base at J, with 15 bases between. Germline V CDR1 and CDR2: MDHEN, SYDVKM. This CDR3 contains 14 residues. The CDR3 DNA is TGTGCCAGTCGACAGGGAGGGGCCCAAGAGACCCAGTACTTC. This encodes CASRQGGAQETQYF.

J is TRBJ2-3 and V is TRBV6-5; D is perhaps TRBD1 or TRBD2 (5 bases each). The CDR3 consists of 14 residues. Germline CDR1 reads MNHEY; CDR2 reads SVGAGI. Trimming shortened V by 2 bases and J by 2 bases, and 8 bases separated the two germline ends. As DNA, the CDR3 is TGTGCCAGCAGTTACCGGGGCCTCACAGATACGCAGTATTTT. Translation gives CASSYRGLTDTQYF.

The J gene is TRBJ2-3, the V gene TRBV5-1, with 13 bases lining up with TRBD2. CDR1 and CDR2 from the germline V gene are SGHRS and YFSETQ. The CDR3 is 18 residues long. The ends lost 0 bases at V and 4 bases at J; junction bases unmatched: 8. CDR3 bases: TGCGCCAGCAGCTTGGGGACTAGCGGGAGATGGTTGGCAGATACGCAGTATTTT. This sequence encodes CASSLGTSGRWLADTQYF.

The rearrangement joins TRBV28 to TRBJ2-7, with a possible D match to TRBD1 (6 bases). The CDR3 consists of 15 residues. V lost 3 bases and J 3 bases, leaving 15 bases between the germline ends. Germline loops: CDR1 MDHEN, CDR2 SYDVKM. The CDR3 DNA sequence: TGTGCCAGCAGTTTGGCGGTCAGGGGCTTCTACGAGCAGTACTTC. Translation gives CASSLAVRGFYEQYF.

V usage is TRBV18 and J usage is TRBJ1-5; D uncertain. The CDR3 loop spans 13 amino acids. The V gene lost 4 bases and the J gene lost 12 bases, with 16 bases spanning the gap. Germline V CDR1 and CDR2: KGHSH, LQKENI. CDR3 sequence reads: CASSLAQPKHQHF. The CDR3 coding sequence is TGTGCCAGCTCACTAGCGCAGCCTAAACACCAGCATTTT.

V usage is TRBV27 and J usage is TRBJ2-4; D might be TRBD1 (6 bases). This CDR3 comprises 15 residues. The V gene's germline CDR1 is MNHEY and CDR2 SMNVEV (reference sequence). Deletions cut 4 bases from V and 6 bases from J, with 16 bases between. CDR3 residues: CASSSHNSRGNIQYF. The CDR3 coding sequence is TGTGCCAGCAGTTCCCATAATTCCAGGGGAAACATTCAGTACTTC.

The CDR3 is CASSEAAGGYYGYTF. CDR3 nucleotides: TGTGCCAGCAGTGAAGCAGCAGGGGGCTACTATGGCTACACCTTC. The chain combines TRBV6-1 with TRBJ1-2; 8 bases map to TRBD1. In germline, CDR1 is MNHNS, CDR2 SASEGT. The CDR3 totals 15 residues. The V and J ends lost 0 bases and 3 bases, in that order; junction bases with no gene match: 3.

V and J are TRBV3-1 (or the pseudogene TRBV3-2) and TRBJ1-2; no clear D. V dropped 0 bases and J dropped 1 base, with 12 bases sitting between them. Germline CDR1 LGHDT, CDR2 YNNKEL (reference sequence). The length of the CDR3 is 16 residues. CDR3 coding DNA: TGTGCCAGCAGCCAAGATAGGTCACCTCTTAACTATGGCTACACCTTC. As protein: CASSQDRSPLNYGYTF.

The V call is TRBV19, the J call TRBJ2-7; unclear D gene. Germline CDR1 LNHDA, CDR2 SQIVND (reference sequence). This CDR3 region has 15 residues. V lost 5 bases and J 4 bases, leaving 18 bases between the germline ends. CDR3 in amino acids: CASSPQARRGYEQYF. CDR3 sequence (DNA): TGTGCCAGTAGTCCCCAGGCCCGCCGTGGGTACGAGCAGTACTTC.

V usage is TRBV28 and J usage is TRBJ2-1; D gene uncertain. The CDR3 runs 16 residues. CDR1 is MDHEN, CDR2 SYDVKM, per germline. V lost 3 bases and J 7 bases, leaving 19 bases between the germline ends. The CDR3 loop is CASSFETRRWANEQFF. DNA for the CDR3: TGTGCCAGCAGTTTCGAGACCCGAAGGTGGGCTAATGAGCAGTTCTTC.

This clone was observed a single time. The J gene is TRBJ1-1, the V gene TRBV5-5; 8 bases line up with TRBD1. Germline assignment: CDR1 SGHKS and CDR2 YYEKEE (reference sequence). CDR3 length: 18 amino acids. V gave up 0 bases and J gave up 7 bases; unmatched junction bases: 17. The CDR3 loop is CASSLGDGTGGAGVEAFF. In DNA, the CDR3 is TGTGCCAGCAGCTTGGGTGATGGAACAGGGGGGGCCGGAGTTGAAGCTTTCTTT. The variable domain in full, completed from reference TRBV5-5 and TRBJ1-1, reads DAGVTQSPTHLIKTRGQQVTLRCSPISGHKSVSWYQQVLGQGPQFIFQYYEKEERGRGNFPDRFSARQFPNYSSELNVNALLLGDSALYLCASSLGDGTGGAGVEAFFGQGTRLTVV.

This rearrangement joins TRBV6-5 to TRBJ2-1; TRBD2 agrees at 7 bases. V lost 2 bases to trimming and J lost 10 bases; unmatched junction nucleotides: 11. This CDR3 is built from 15 residues. The V gene's germline CDR1 is MNHEY and CDR2 SVGAGI. The CDR3 sequence: CASSYDRAGRGEQFF. In DNA form, the CDR3 reads TGTGCCAGCAGTTACGATCGAGCGGGGCGGGGAGAGCAGTTCTTC.

CDR3 coding DNA: TGTGCCAGCTCACTAACAAACTCTGGGGCCAACGTCCTGACTTTC. Its translation: CASSLTNSGANVLTF. The J gene is TRBJ2-6, the V gene TRBV18; D is unclear. Trimming took off 4 bases at V and 0 bases at J, with 7 bases between the two ends. Looked up from germline, CDR1 is KGHSH and CDR2 is LQKENI. This CDR3 is built from 15 residues.

The chain joins TRBV5-1 to TRBJ2-2; TRBD2 matches 10 bases. The CDR3 is 16 amino acids. The germline gives CDR1 SGHRS, CDR2 YFSETQ. The trim removed 3 bases at V and 0 bases at J, leaving 2 bases unmatched. The CDR3 DNA reads as TGCGCCAGCAGCTCAACTAGCGGGGCGAACACCGGGGAGCTGTTTTTT. Its translation is CASSSTSGANTGELFF. Combining the CDR3 with reference TRBV5-1 and TRBJ2-2 gives the whole variable domain KAGVTQTPRYLIKTRGQQVTLSCSPISGHRSVSWYQQTPGQGLQFLFEYFSETQRNKGNFPGRFSGRQFSNSRSEMNVSTLELGDSALYLCASSSTSGANTGELFFGEGSRLTVL.

The V call is TRBV7-9, the J call TRBJ1-3; D is ambiguous. This CDR3 is 12 amino acids long. Germline V gene data show CDR1 as SEHNR and CDR2 as FQNEAQ (reference sequence). The ends were cut back, 5 bases at V and 8 bases at J, with 10 bases in the middle. The CDR3 reads CASSELQDTIYF. CDR3 bases: TGTGCCAGCAGCGAATTGCAGGACACCATATATTTT.

This clone has a single count. This chain joins TRBV12-3 or TRBV12-4 and TRBJ2-7; possible D gene TRBD1, 6 bases. There are 13 residues in the CDR3. Trimming shortened V by 3 bases and J by 7 bases, and 13 bases separated the two germline ends. As DNA, the CDR3 is TGTGCCAGCAGTTTCTCCAGGGGTCGGGAGCAGTACTTC. Protein product: CASSFSRGREQYF.

This chain links TRBV7-3 with TRBJ2-3; D is possibly TRBD2 (6 bases). Between the trimmed V and J ends, which lost 1 base and 1 base, there was a span of 9 bases. Looked up from germline, CDR1 is SGHTA and CDR2 is FQGTGA. The CDR3 contains 15 residues. CDR3 sequence: CASSLRASGTDTQYF. The CDR3 DNA reads as TGTGCCAGCAGCTTAAGGGCTAGCGGCACAGATACGCAGTATTTT.

The CDR3 DNA reads as TGTGCCAGCTCCCCCGGGTTACACGAGCAGTACTTC. This gives the protein CASSPGLHEQYF. V and J are TRBV12-3 or TRBV12-4 and TRBJ2-7; D remains ambiguous. The CDR3 covers 12 residues. Trimming cost V 8 bases and J 5 bases, with 13 bases left between them.

The chain is built from TRBV7-9 and TRBJ2-7; TRBD2 is a possible D gene (6 bases). V gave up 2 bases and J gave up 4 bases, with 12 bases separating them. CDR3 length: 14 residues. CDR1 is SEHNR and CDR2 is FQNEAQ in the germline V gene (reference sequence). Here the CDR3 DNA reads TGTGCCAGCAGCTTACCAGGCCGGGGGTACGAGCAGTACTTC. It encodes CASSLPGRGYEQYF.

CDR3 sequence: CATSRDRHFQPQHF. The CDR3 DNA is TGTGCCACCAGCAGAGATAGACACTTTCAGCCCCAGCATTTT. J is TRBJ1-5 and V is TRBV15; D gene unclear. The CDR3 contains 14 residues. CDR1 and CDR2 from the germline V gene are LNHNV and YYDKDF (reference sequence). Trimming removed 0 bases from V and 6 bases from J, with 9 bases in between. Variable domain in full (rest from reference TRBV15 and TRBJ1-5): DAMVIQNPRYQVTQFGKPVTLSCSQTLNHNVMYWYQQKSSQAPKLLFHYYDKDFNNEADTPDNFQSRRPNTSFCFLDIRSPGLGDTAMYLCATSRDRHFQPQHFGDGTRLSIL.

The chain recombines TRBV28 with TRBJ1-1; maybe TRBD1 (5 bases). Germline CDR1 is MDHEN and CDR2 is SYDVKM. V lost 7 bases, J lost 6 bases, and 15 bases lay in between. This CDR3 spans 13 amino acids. The CDR3: CASTPQGWAEAFF. In nucleotides, the CDR3 is TGTGCCAGCACCCCTCAGGGTTGGGCTGAAGCTTTCTTT.

The V call is TRBV5-3, the J call TRBJ2-7, with D uncertain. TRBV5-3 is placed among ORFs of uncertain function. Trimming left V 4 bases short and J 3 bases short, with 14 bases between. The CDR3 spans 14 residues. Written as DNA, the CDR3 is TGTGCCAGAAGCCGAGTACAAGTTCGCTACGAGCAGTACTTC. Amino acid sequence: CARSRVQVRYEQYF.

This chain links TRBV18 with TRBJ2-3; TRBD1 aligns across 9 bases. The CDR3 contains 15 residues. Germline V gene data show CDR1 as KGHSH and CDR2 as LQKENI. V shed 3 bases, J shed 0 bases, and the junction held 1 base outside the gene matches. CDR3 amino acids: CASSPGTGSTDTQYF. DNA for the CDR3: TGTGCCAGCTCACCCGGGACAGGGAGCACAGATACGCAGTATTTT.

The V and J genes are TRBV30 and TRBJ1-2; perhaps TRBD1 as D (5 bases). The CDR3 has 14 amino acids. Deletions cut 0 bases from V and 6 bases from J, with 14 bases between. The germline CDR1 and CDR2 sequences are GTSNPN and SVGIG (reference sequence). CDR3 coding DNA: TGTGCCTGGAGTGTACGCGGAACAGGAGATGGCTACACCTTC. Translation gives CAWSVRGTGDGYTF.

This clone was seen more than once but under ten times. The CDR3: CASSPTGTRSYEQYF. The CDR3 nucleotides read TGTGCCAGCAGCCCCACAGGAACCCGTTCCTACGAGCAGTACTTC. This sequence joins TRBV7-9 and TRBJ2-7; D is perhaps TRBD1 (5 bases). Looked up from germline, CDR1 is SEHNR and CDR2 is FQNEAQ (reference sequence). CDR3 length equals 15 residues. Trimming took off 5 bases at V and 1 base at J, with 15 bases between the two ends.